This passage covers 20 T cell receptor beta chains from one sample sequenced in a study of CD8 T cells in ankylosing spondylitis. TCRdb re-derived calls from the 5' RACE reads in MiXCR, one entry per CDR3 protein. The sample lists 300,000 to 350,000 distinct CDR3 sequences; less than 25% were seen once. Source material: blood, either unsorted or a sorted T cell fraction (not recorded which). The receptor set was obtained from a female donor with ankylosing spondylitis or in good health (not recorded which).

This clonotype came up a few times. CDR3: CASSHGTHLRTTSGNTIYF. The CDR3 coding sequence is TGTGCCAGCAGCCATGGGACGCACCTCCGAACTACCTCTGGAAACACCATATATTTT. The chain uses TRBV11-1 and TRBJ1-3, with D perhaps matching TRBD1 (5 bases). Looked up from germline, CDR1 is SGHAT and CDR2 is FQDESV (reference sequence). This CDR3 is 19 amino acids long. The V gene lost 5 bases and the J gene lost 0 bases, with 23 bases spanning the gap.

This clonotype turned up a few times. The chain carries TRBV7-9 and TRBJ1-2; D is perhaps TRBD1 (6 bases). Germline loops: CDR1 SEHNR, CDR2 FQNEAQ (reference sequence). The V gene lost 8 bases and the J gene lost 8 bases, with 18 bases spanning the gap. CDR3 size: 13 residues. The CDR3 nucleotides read TGTGCCAGCCAAGGACAACAGGGCTCCGGCTACACCTTC. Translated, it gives CASQGQQGSGYTF.

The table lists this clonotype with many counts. The CDR3 nucleotides are TGTGCCATCAGTGAGACGGGAAAGAAGCGGGAGGGCCGCGCCTACAATGAGCAGTTCTTC. This codes for CAISETGKKREGRAYNEQFF. The J gene is TRBJ2-1, the V gene TRBV10-3, with TRBD2 matching over 10 bases. J was trimmed by 2 bases and V by 2 bases; bases with no gene match: 15. This CDR3 has 20 amino acids. Germline V CDR1 and CDR2: ENHRY, SYGVKD.

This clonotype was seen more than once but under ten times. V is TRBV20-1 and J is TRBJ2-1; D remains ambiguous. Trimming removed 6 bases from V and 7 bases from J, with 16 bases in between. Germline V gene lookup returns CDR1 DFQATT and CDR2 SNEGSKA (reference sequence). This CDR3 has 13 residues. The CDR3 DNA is TGCAGTGCCCCGGATCCAGCCTGGAATGAGCAGTTCTTC. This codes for CSAPDPAWNEQFF.

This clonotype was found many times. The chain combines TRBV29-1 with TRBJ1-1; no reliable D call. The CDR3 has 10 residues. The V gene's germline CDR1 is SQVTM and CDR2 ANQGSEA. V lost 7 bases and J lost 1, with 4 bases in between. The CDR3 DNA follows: TGCAGCGCCCAGAACACTGAAGCTTTCTTT. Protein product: CSAQNTEAFF.

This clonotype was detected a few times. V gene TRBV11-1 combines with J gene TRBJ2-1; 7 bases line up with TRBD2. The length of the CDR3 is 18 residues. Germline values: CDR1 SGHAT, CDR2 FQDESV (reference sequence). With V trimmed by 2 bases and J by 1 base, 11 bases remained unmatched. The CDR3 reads CASSLIALAAQSYNEQFF. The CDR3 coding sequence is TGTGCCAGCAGCTTAATCGCCCTAGCGGCTCAATCCTACAATGAGCAGTTCTTC.

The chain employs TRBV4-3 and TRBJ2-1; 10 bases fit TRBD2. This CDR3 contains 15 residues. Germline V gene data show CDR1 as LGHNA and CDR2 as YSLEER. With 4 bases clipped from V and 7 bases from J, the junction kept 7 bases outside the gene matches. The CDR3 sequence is CASSRSGAGGNEQFF. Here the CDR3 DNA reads TGCGCCAGCAGCCGAAGTGGAGCGGGAGGGAATGAGCAGTTCTTC.

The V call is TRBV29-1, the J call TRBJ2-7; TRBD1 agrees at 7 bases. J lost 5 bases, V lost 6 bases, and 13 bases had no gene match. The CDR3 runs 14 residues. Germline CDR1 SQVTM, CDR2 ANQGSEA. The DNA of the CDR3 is TGCAGCGTCTTTTCCCCCGGGACAGTCGACGAGCAGTACTTC. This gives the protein CSVFSPGTVDEQYF.

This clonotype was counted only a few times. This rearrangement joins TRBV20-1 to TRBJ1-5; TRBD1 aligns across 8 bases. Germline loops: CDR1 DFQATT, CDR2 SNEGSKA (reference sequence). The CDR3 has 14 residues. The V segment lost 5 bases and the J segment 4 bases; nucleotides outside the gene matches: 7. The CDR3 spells CSASTGADNQPQHF. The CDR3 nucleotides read TGCAGTGCTTCGACAGGGGCAGATAATCAGCCCCAGCATTTT.

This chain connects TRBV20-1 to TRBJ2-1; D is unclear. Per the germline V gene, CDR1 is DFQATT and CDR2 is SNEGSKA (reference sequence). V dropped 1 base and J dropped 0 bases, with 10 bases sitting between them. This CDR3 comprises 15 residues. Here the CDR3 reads CSARAHQRSYNEQFF. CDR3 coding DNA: TGCAGTGCTAGAGCCCACCAACGCTCCTACAATGAGCAGTTCTTC.

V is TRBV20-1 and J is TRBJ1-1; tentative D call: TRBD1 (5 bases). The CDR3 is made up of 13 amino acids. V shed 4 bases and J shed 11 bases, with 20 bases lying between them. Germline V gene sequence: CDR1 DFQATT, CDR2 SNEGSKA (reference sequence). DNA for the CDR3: TGCAGTGCTAACGGCAGGGCCGACTCCTGGGCTTTCTTT. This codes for CSANGRADSWAFF.

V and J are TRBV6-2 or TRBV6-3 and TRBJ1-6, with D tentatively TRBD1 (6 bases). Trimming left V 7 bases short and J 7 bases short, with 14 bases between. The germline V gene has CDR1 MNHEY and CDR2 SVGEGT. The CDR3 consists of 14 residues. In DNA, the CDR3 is TGTGCCAGCAATACAGGGTTGATGAATTCACCCCTCCACTTT. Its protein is CASNTGLMNSPLHF.

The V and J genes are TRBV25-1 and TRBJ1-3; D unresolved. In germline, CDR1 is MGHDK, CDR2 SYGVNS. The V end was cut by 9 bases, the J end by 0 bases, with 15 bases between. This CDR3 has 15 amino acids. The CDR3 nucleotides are TGTGCCAGTACCGAACCCGGTAACTCTGGAAACACCATATATTTT. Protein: CASTEPGNSGNTIYF.

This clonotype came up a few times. The CDR3 spells CSARGLAALDTQYF. CDR3 nucleotides: TGCAGTGCTAGGGGACTAGCCGCCCTAGATACGCAGTATTTT. J is TRBJ2-3 and V is TRBV20-1, with 9 bases aligning to TRBD2. Per the germline V gene, CDR1 is DFQATT and CDR2 is SNEGSKA (reference sequence). The junction had 6 bases not matched to a gene; V was cut back by 3 bases and J by 5 bases. This CDR3 comprises 14 residues.

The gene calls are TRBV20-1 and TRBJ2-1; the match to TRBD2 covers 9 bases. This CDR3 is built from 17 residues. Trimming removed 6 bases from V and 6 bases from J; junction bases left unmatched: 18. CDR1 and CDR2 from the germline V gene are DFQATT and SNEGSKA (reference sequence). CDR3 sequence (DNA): TGCAGTGCGAGGGGAGATAGCGGGAGTTGGCCCTCCAATGAGCAGTTCTTC. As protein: CSARGDSGSWPSNEQFF.

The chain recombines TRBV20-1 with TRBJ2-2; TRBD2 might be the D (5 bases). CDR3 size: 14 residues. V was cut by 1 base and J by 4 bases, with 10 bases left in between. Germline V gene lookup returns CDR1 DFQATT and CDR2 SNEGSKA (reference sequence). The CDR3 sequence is CSARASGTTGELFF. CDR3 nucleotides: TGCAGTGCTAGAGCCTCGGGAACCACCGGGGAGCTGTTTTTT.

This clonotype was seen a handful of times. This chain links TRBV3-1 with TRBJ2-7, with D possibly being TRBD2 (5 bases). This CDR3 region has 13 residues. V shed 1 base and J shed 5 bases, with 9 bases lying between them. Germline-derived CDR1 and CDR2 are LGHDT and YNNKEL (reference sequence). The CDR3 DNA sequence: TGTGCCAGCAGCCAAGGCAAGGGAGACGAGCAGTACTTC. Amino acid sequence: CASSQGKGDEQYF.

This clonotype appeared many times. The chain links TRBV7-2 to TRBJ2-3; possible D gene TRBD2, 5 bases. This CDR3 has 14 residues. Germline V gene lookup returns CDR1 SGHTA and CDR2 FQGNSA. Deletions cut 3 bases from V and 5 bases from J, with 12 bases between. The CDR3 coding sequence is TGTGCCAGCAGCTTGGTCCCGGGAAAAGATACGCAGTATTTT. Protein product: CASSLVPGKDTQYF.

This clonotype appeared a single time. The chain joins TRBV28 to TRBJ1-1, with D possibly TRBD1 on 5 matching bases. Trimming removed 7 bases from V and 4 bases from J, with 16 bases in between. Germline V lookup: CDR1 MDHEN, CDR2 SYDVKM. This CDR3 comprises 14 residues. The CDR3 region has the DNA TGTGCCAGCATTCTCAGGGACGTCGGCACTGAAGCTTTCTTT. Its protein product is CASILRDVGTEAFF.

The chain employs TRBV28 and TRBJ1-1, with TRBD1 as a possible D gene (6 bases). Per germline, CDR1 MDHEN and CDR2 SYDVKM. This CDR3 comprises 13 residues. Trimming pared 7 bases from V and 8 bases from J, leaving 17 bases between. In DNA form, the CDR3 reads TGTGCCAGCACCACCCTCGGGGGGCGCGAAGCTTTCTTT. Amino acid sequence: CASTTLGGREAFF.